This T cell receptor (beta chain) was recorded in a study of patients and donors after allogeneic stem cell transplantation. TCRdb ran MiXCR on the RT-PCR reads and lists one entry per CDR3 protein. The sample includes over 200,000 distinct CDR3 sequences, less than 50% of them seen just once. This CDR3 contains 15 residues. Trimming cost V 1 base and J 2 bases, with 12 bases left between them. CDR1 SGDLS and CDR2 YYNGEE come from the germline V gene. The TCR comes from a human donor who was either an allogeneic HSCT recipient or a stem cell or donor lymphocyte infusion donor (not recorded which). It is not recorded whose cells these are; they may come from a transplant donor. The sequenced sample consisted of blood, either unsorted or a sorted T cell fraction (not recorded which). This rearrangement joins TRBV9 to TRBJ1-2; a possible D gene is TRBD1 (6 bases). CDR3 protein: CASSVQGLGNYGYTF. The CDR3 coding sequence is TGTGCCAGCAGCGTACAGGGGTTGGGAAACTATGGCTACACCTTC. The whole variable domain, remainder taken from reference TRBV9 and TRBJ1-2, is DSGVTQTPKHLITATGQRVTLRCSPRSGDLSVYWYQQSLDQGLQFLIQYYNGEERAKGNILERFSAQQFPDLHSELNLSSLELGDSALYFCASSVQGLGNYGYTFGSGTRLTVV.